Listed below are T cell receptor beta chains from one sample, sequenced in a study of yellow fever vaccine responses in identical twins. TCRdb re-analysed the RT-PCR reads in MiXCR, keeping a single row per CDR3 protein. This sample yields 780 or so distinct CDR3 sequences, of which 80% are seen a single time; 25% belongs to the top ten. The source material was T cells from blood (PBMCs), unsorted or a sorted subset (not recorded which), sampled before or after yellow fever vaccination (not recorded which). The receptor source for this set is a female donor who received the yellow fever vaccine. CDR3s leave out the opening cysteine and the closing phenylalanine or tryptophan. The order of the fields is V gene, J gene, CDR3 length, CDR3 protein.

V gene: TRBV7-9; J gene: TRBJ2-7; CDR3 length: 13; CDR3 protein: ASSSGREEYYEQY
V gene: TRBV20-1; J gene: TRBJ1-4; CDR3 length: 13; CDR3 protein: SASFKNRRNEKLF
V gene: TRBV2; J gene: TRBJ2-6; CDR3 length: 17; CDR3 protein: ASILLRGQGVQGANVLT
V gene: TRBV6-4; J gene: TRBJ2-7; CDR3 length: 13; CDR3 protein: ASIPGGAGTNEQY
V gene: TRBV5-1; J gene: TRBJ2-2; CDR3 length: 13; CDR3 protein: ASSSDRRNTGELF
V gene: TRBV9; J gene: TRBJ2-1; CDR3 length: 10; CDR3 protein: ASSPGQNEQF
V gene: TRBV29-1; J gene: TRBJ2-3; CDR3 length: 9; CDR3 protein: SERTADTQY
V gene: TRBV24-1; J gene: TRBJ2-1; CDR3 length: 13; CDR3 protein: ATSDVTGGSHEQF
V gene: TRBV12-3/TRBV12-4; J gene: TRBJ1-5; CDR3 length: 11; CDR3 protein: ASNTDVEQPQH
V gene: TRBV20-1; J gene: TRBJ2-7; CDR3 length: 9; CDR3 protein: SARDTYEQY
V gene: TRBV6-2/TRBV6-3; J gene: TRBJ1-1; CDR3 length: 11; CDR3 protein: ASSYVGFAEAF
V gene: TRBV5-6; J gene: TRBJ1-2; CDR3 length: 14; CDR3 protein: ASSLAWGDLNYGYT
V gene: TRBV10-1; J gene: TRBJ2-6; CDR3 length: 14; CDR3 protein: ASSEGQPSGANVLT
V gene: TRBV6-5; J gene: TRBJ1-1; CDR3 length: 12; CDR3 protein: ASSYSKSNTEAF
V gene: TRBV5-4; J gene: TRBJ1-2; CDR3 length: 13; CDR3 protein: ASSDGTLYNYGYT
V gene: TRBV11-3; J gene: TRBJ2-5; CDR3 length: 12; CDR3 protein: ASSRTSGQETQY
V gene: TRBV27; J gene: TRBJ1-2; CDR3 length: 11; CDR3 protein: ASSVQGPYGYT
V gene: TRBV2; J gene: TRBJ2-1; CDR3 length: 12; CDR3 protein: ASSDWVSYNEQF
V gene: TRBV10-1; J gene: TRBJ2-1; CDR3 length: 12; CDR3 protein: ASRQGDSYNEQF
V gene: TRBV28; J gene: TRBJ2-1; CDR3 length: 10; CDR3 protein: ASSPANNEQF
V gene: TRBV18; J gene: TRBJ2-7; CDR3 length: 12; CDR3 protein: ASSPGLLSYEQY
V gene: TRBV10-1; J gene: TRBJ1-2; CDR3 length: 12; CDR3 protein: ASSESIPVNGYT
V gene: TRBV19; J gene: TRBJ2-1; CDR3 length: 12; CDR3 protein: ASSAYRVDNEQF
V gene: TRBV3-1; J gene: TRBJ2-1; CDR3 length: 14; CDR3 protein: ASSQDPTPLGNEQF
V gene: TRBV7-7; J gene: TRBJ2-1; CDR3 length: 11; CDR3 protein: ASSAHRGDEQF
V gene: TRBV24-1; J gene: TRBJ2-7; CDR3 length: 9; CDR3 protein: ATSDRYEQY
V gene: TRBV18; J gene: TRBJ2-5; CDR3 length: 12; CDR3 protein: ASSPGLGKETQY
V gene: TRBV5-1; J gene: TRBJ2-2; CDR3 length: 12; CDR3 protein: ASSLGQVTGELF
V gene: TRBV16; J gene: TRBJ1-3; CDR3 length: 13; CDR3 protein: ASSHRGSSGNTIY
V gene: TRBV11-1; J gene: TRBJ2-4; CDR3 length: 12; CDR3 protein: ASSWSTAKNIQY
V gene: TRBV4-3; J gene: TRBJ2-3; CDR3 length: 16; CDR3 protein: ASSQDAVSYSPTDTQY
V gene: TRBV5-5; J gene: TRBJ2-7; CDR3 length: 13; CDR3 protein: ASSLAGTGVSEQY
V gene: TRBV4-3; J gene: TRBJ2-3; CDR3 length: 15; CDR3 protein: ASSQEYLDSGTDTQY
V gene: TRBV7-2; J gene: TRBJ1-3; CDR3 length: 13; CDR3 protein: ASRSSRGAGNTIY
V gene: TRBV20-1; J gene: TRBJ2-7; CDR3 length: 11; CDR3 protein: SAKKRSSYEQY
V gene: TRBV11-2; J gene: TRBJ2-3; CDR3 length: 11; CDR3 protein: ASSFPYTDTQY
V gene: TRBV4-2; J gene: TRBJ2-1; CDR3 length: 13; CDR3 protein: ASSQDLAEYNEQF
V gene: TRBV2; J gene: TRBJ1-1; CDR3 length: 13; CDR3 protein: ASSPLTGTATEAF
V gene: TRBV7-2; J gene: TRBJ2-7; CDR3 length: 12; CDR3 protein: ASSSTPGGYEQY
V gene: TRBV4-3; J gene: TRBJ1-1; CDR3 length: 11; CDR3 protein: ASSQEAESEAF
V gene: TRBV11-2; J gene: TRBJ1-5; CDR3 length: 15; CDR3 protein: ASRAEGALYSNQPQH
V gene: TRBV10-3; J gene: TRBJ2-1; CDR3 length: 13; CDR3 protein: AIKVGGGLLNEQF
V gene: TRBV29-1; J gene: TRBJ2-3; CDR3 length: 9; CDR3 protein: SVDVSDTQY
V gene: TRBV5-4; J gene: TRBJ1-6; CDR3 length: 13; CDR3 protein: ASSYGTYQGSPLH
V gene: TRBV20-1; J gene: TRBJ2-7; CDR3 length: 11; CDR3 protein: SAREGRDYEQY
V gene: TRBV7-9; J gene: TRBJ2-1; CDR3 length: 13; CDR3 protein: ASSLDPGGYNEQF
V gene: TRBV2; J gene: TRBJ1-1; CDR3 length: 11; CDR3 protein: ASSEVGNTEAF
V gene: TRBV9; J gene: TRBJ2-1; CDR3 length: 14; CDR3 protein: ASSGSLAGGWNEQF
V gene: TRBV6-5; J gene: TRBJ2-5; CDR3 length: 16; CDR3 protein: ASSYSILAGGLPETQY
V gene: TRBV4-3; J gene: TRBJ1-6; CDR3 length: 14; CDR3 protein: ASSQTRGAGNSPLH
V gene: TRBV12-3/TRBV12-4; J gene: TRBJ2-1; CDR3 length: 15; CDR3 protein: ASSSGVGGVTYNEQF
V gene: TRBV15; J gene: TRBJ1-3; CDR3 length: 14; CDR3 protein: ATSRGQGSSGNTIY
V gene: TRBV9; J gene: TRBJ2-3; CDR3 length: 13; CDR3 protein: ASSVGGLSTDTQY